This T cell receptor (beta chain) originates from a study of blood T cells in healthy people across ages. This CDR3 comprises 16 residues. Germline V gene sequence: CDR1 SGHTA, CDR2 FQGNSA. V was clipped by 4 bases and J by 4 bases; unmatched bases: 9. The second PCR ran roughly 6 to 12 cycles with a sample-barcoded 5' primer and J-beta primers. One entry per CDR3 protein, called by TCRdb with MiXCR from the 5' RACE reads. The sample includes 540,000 or so distinct CDR3 sequences, 45% to 55% of them seen just once. This clonotype was seen only a few times. This rearrangement joins TRBV7-2 to TRBJ2-5; 10 nucleotides agree with TRBD2. The sequence was obtained from a man older than 75 in good health. Sequenced: blood. CDR3 in amino acids: CASSWRLAGVGETQYF. The CDR3 region has the DNA TGTGCCAGCAGCTGGAGGCTAGCGGGAGTTGGAGAGACCCAGTACTTC.